The clone carrying this T cell receptor beta chain was detected only a few times. Its antigen is still unknown. This sample was taken from a study of blood T cells in healthy people across ages. General study findings and limits: Estimated diversity across one million T cells was deemed an underestimate. PBMCs were not sorted, which prevented a conclusive comparison of naive versus antigen-experienced cells.

A second PCR, run for roughly 7 to 11 cycles, used a sample-barcoded 5' primer plus a J-beta primer mix. TCRdb ran MiXCR on the 5' RACE reads and lists one entry per CDR3 protein. This sample yields under 700,000 distinct CDR3 sequences, of which more than 20% are seen a single time; approximately 8.7% belongs to the top ten. CDR3 length: 16 residues. Trimming removed 0 bases from V and 0 bases from J, with 9 bases in between. CDR1 is SGHAT and CDR2 is FQNNGV in the germline V gene. The data were also submitted as part of a second study, on T cells of mothers and their children. Turning to that study: Samples were provided by three healthy Caucasian mothers and their six children.

The sequenced sample consisted of blood. The receptor comes from a boy aged 10-17 years in good health. The chain carries TRBV11-2 and TRBJ2-1; no definite D call. In DNA, the CDR3 is TGTGCCAGCAGCTTAGACTACGGAAGCTCCTACAATGAGCAGTTCTTC. It codes for CASSLDYGSSYNEQFF.